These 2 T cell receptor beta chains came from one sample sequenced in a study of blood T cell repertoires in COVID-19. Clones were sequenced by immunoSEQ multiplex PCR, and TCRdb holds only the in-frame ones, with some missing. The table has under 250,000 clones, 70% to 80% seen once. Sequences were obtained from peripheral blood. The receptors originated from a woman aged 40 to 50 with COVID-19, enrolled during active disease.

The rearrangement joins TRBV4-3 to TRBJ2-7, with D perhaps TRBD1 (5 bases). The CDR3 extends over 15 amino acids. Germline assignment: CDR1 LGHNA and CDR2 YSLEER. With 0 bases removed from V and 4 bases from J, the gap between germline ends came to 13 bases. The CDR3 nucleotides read TGCGCCAGCAGCCAAGATTACAGGACCCTATACGAGCAGTACTTC. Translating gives CASSQDYRTLYEQYF.

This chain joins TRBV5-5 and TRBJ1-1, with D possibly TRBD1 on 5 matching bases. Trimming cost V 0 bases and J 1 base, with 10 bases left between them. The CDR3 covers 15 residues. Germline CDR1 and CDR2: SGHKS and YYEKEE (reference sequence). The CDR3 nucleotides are TGTGCCAGCAGCTTGGTAAGGGGCGCGAACACTGAAGCTTTCTTT. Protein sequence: CASSLVRGANTEAFF.